Below are 10 T cell receptor beta chains sequenced from a single sample in a study of memory CD4+ T cells and cytomegalovirus serostatus. The sort gate was single viable CD3+CD4+CD8-CD45RO+ cells for memory CD4+ T cells. Libraries were prepared by immunoSEQ multiplex PCR; TCRdb keeps only in-frame clonotypes and omits some of them. The sample carries about 57,000 clones, more than 60% recorded once. Specimen: memory CD4+ T cells from blood. These receptors originate from an adult in good health and CMV-seronegative.

V usage is TRBV19 and J usage is TRBJ2-6; unclear D gene. Germline V gives CDR1 LNHDA, CDR2 SQIVND (reference sequence). V was cut by 10 bases and J by 2 bases, with 9 bases left in between. The CDR3 is made up of 13 amino acids. CDR3 loop: CATRPAGANVLTF. CDR3 nucleotide sequence: TGTGCCACCAGACCAGCTGGGGCCAACGTCCTGACTTTC.

This clone was recorded a few times. The chain carries TRBV7-6 and TRBJ2-7, with 7 positions matching TRBD2. Trimming cost V 1 base and J 4 bases; bases outside gene matches: 7. In germline, CDR1 is SGHVS, CDR2 FNYEAQ. CDR3 length: 15 amino acids. The CDR3 nucleotides read TGTGCCAGCAGCTTAGGGGGGAGGGCCGCATACGAGCAGTACTTC. It encodes CASSLGGRAAYEQYF. Filled out from reference TRBV7-6 and TRBJ2-7, the complete variable domain reads GAGVSQSPRYKVTKRGQDVALRCDPISGHVSLYWYRQALGQGPEFLTYFNYEAQQDKSGLPNDRFSAERPEGSISTLTIQRTEQRDSAMYRCASSLGGRAAYEQYFGPGTRLTVT.

The chain has TRBV4-1 and TRBJ1-4; D is possibly TRBD1 (5 bases). This CDR3 region has 14 residues. Trimming took off 4 bases at V and 8 bases at J, with 14 bases between the two ends. Germline V gives CDR1 MGHRA, CDR2 YSYEKL. The chain's CDR3 is CASSPQGAGEKLFF. Written as DNA, the CDR3 is TGCGCCAGCAGCCCCCAAGGGGCCGGGGAAAAACTGTTTTTT.

Only one count was recorded for this clone. V gene TRBV5-1 combines with J gene TRBJ2-7; the match to TRBD1 covers 12 bases. This CDR3 region has 14 residues. The junction had 6 bases not matched to a gene; V was cut back by 6 bases and J by 5 bases. CDR1 SGHRS and CDR2 YFSETQ come from the germline V gene. The DNA for the CDR3 is TGCGCCAGCAACACCGGGACAGGGGGCCACGAGCAGTACTTC. This gives the protein CASNTGTGGHEQYF.

This clone occurred once. The rearrangement uses TRBV6-1 and TRBJ1-3; no clear D gene. Trimming removed 9 bases from V and 0 bases from J, with 9 bases in between. This CDR3 has 13 amino acids. Germline-derived CDR1 and CDR2 are MNHNS and SASEGT. The CDR3 nucleotides are TGTGCCAGTGGACTCAGCTCTGGAAACACCATATATTTT. Encoded protein: CASGLSSGNTIYF.

The V gene is TRBV5-5, the J gene TRBJ2-3; D gene unclear. V was cut by 4 bases and J by 6 bases, with 21 bases left in between. The germline V gene encodes CDR1 SGHKS and CDR2 YYEKEE (reference sequence). The CDR3 totals 16 residues. The CDR3 here is CASSPDGQAAWDTQYF. CDR3 nucleotides: TGTGCCAGCAGCCCGGATGGTCAGGCCGCTTGGGATACGCAGTATTTT.

The chain recombines TRBV5-1 with TRBJ1-6, with 11 bases fitting TRBD1. CDR3 size: 19 residues. The V gene's germline CDR1 is SGHRS and CDR2 YFSETQ. V trimming: 0 bases; J trimming: 0 bases; junction bases outside the gene matches: 5. The CDR3, as DNA: TGCGCCAGCAGCTTGGGGACAGGGGGCTCTAGCTCCTATAATTCACCCCTCCACTTT. Translated, it gives CASSLGTGGSSSYNSPLHF.

This chain links TRBV4-1 with TRBJ2-1, with TRBD2 identical over 11 bases. The germline V gene encodes CDR1 MGHRA and CDR2 YSYEKL. V shed 5 bases, J shed 3 bases, and the junction held 9 bases outside the gene matches. This CDR3 has 17 amino acids. The CDR3 loop is CASSYTSTSGVYNEQFF. The DNA of the CDR3 is TGCGCCAGCAGCTATACTTCGACTAGCGGGGTCTACAATGAGCAGTTCTTC.

The chain is built from TRBV29-1 and TRBJ2-5; D gene unclear. In germline, CDR1 is SQVTM, CDR2 ANQGSEA. The CDR3 is 12 residues long. Trimming removed 3 bases at V and 5 bases at J, with 10 bases between. CDR3 amino acids: CSVDTLSETQYF. CDR3 nucleotides: TGCAGCGTTGATACCTTATCGGAGACCCAGTACTTC.

This chain links TRBV29-1 with TRBJ1-1; unclear D gene. Trimming pared 3 bases from V and 4 bases from J, leaving 15 bases between. Germline loops: CDR1 SQVTM, CDR2 ANQGSEA. This CDR3 comprises 14 residues. CDR3 sequence: CSVDSLALGTEAFF. The DNA for the CDR3 is TGCAGCGTTGATTCTTTAGCTTTAGGCACTGAAGCTTTCTTT.